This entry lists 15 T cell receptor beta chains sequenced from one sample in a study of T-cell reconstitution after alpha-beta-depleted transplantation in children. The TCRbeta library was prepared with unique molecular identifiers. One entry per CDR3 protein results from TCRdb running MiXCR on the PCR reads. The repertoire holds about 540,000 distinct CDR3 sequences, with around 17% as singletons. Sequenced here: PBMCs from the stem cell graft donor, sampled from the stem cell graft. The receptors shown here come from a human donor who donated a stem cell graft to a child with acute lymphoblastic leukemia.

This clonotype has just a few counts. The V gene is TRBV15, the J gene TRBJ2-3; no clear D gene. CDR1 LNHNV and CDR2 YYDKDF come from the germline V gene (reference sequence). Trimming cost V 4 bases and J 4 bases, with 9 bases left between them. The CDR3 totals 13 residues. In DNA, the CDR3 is TGTGCCACCAGCACAGGAGTCCCAGATACGCAGTATTTT. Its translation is CATSTGVPDTQYF.

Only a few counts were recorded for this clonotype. The CDR3 sequence: CASSQGNSGSPQETQYF. As DNA, the CDR3 is TGCGCCAGCAGCCAAGGTAATAGCGGGAGCCCTCAAGAGACCCAGTACTTC. The chain joins TRBV4-1 to TRBJ2-5; the match to TRBD2 covers 9 bases. The CDR3 totals 17 residues. V was clipped by 1 base and J by 2 bases; unmatched bases: 8. Germline values: CDR1 MGHRA, CDR2 YSYEKL.

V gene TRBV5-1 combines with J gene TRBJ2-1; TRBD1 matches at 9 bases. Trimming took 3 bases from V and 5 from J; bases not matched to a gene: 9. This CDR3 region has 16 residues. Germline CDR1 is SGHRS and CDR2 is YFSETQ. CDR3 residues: CASSSLQGARNNEQFF. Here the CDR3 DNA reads TGCGCCAGCAGCTCTTTACAGGGGGCGAGGAACAATGAGCAGTTCTTC.

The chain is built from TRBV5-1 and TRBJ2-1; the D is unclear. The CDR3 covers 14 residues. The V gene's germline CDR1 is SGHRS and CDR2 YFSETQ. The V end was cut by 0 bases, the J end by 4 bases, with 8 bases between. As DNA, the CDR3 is TGCGCCAGCAGCTTGGATGTCGGTTACAATGAGCAGTTCTTC. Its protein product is CASSLDVGYNEQFF. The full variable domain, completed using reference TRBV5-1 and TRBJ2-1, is KAGVTQTPRYLIKTRGQQVTLSCSPISGHRSVSWYQQTPGQGLQFLFEYFSETQRNKGNFPGRFSGRQFSNSRSEMNVSTLELGDSALYLCASSLDVGYNEQFFGPGTRLTVL.

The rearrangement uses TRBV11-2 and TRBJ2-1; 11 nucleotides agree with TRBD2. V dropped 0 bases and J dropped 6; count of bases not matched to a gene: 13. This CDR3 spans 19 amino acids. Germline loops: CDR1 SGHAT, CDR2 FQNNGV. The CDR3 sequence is CASSLESSGRARSSNEQFF. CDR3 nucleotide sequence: TGTGCCAGCAGCTTAGAAAGTAGCGGGAGGGCCAGGTCTAGCAATGAGCAGTTCTTC.

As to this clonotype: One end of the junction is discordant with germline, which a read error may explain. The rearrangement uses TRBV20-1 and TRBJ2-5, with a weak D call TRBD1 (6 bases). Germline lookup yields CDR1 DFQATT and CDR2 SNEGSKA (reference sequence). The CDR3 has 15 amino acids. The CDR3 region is CSASPGHSFLPPRRF. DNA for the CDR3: TGCAGTGCTAGTCCGGGACATTCATTTTTACCGCCTAGACGCTTC.

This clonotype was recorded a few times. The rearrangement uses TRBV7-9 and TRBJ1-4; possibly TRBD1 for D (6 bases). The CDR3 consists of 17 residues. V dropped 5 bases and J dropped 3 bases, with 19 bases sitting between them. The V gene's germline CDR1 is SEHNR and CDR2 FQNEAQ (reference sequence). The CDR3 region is CASSHARGKGANEKLFF. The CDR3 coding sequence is TGTGCCAGCAGCCACGCTCGAGGGAAGGGGGCTAATGAAAAACTGTTTTTT.

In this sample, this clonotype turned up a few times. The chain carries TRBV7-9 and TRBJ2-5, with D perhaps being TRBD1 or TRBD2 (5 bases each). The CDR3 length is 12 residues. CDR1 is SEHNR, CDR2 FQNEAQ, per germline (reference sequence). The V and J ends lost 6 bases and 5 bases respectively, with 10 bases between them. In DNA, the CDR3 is TGTGCCAGCAGTCCGGGACCGGAGACCCAGTACTTC. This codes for CASSPGPETQYF. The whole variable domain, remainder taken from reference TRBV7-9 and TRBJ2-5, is DTGVSQNPRHKITKRGQNVTFRCDPISEHNRLYWYRQTLGQGPEFLTYFQNEAQLEKSRLLSDRFSAERPKGSFSTLEIQRTEQGDSAMYLCASSPGPETQYFGPGTRLLVL.

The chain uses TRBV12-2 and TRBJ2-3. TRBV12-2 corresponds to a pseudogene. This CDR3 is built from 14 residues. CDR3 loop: CASAVRPITDTQYF. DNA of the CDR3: TGTGCAAGCGCCGTCAGGCCTATCACAGATACGCAGTATTTT.

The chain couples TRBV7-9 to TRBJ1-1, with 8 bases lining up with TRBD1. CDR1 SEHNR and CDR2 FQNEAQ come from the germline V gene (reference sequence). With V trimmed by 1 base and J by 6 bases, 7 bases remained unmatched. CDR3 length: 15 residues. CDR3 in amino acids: CASSLGSGGFPEAFF. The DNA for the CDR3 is TGTGCCAGCAGCTTAGGCTCAGGGGGCTTCCCTGAAGCTTTCTTT.

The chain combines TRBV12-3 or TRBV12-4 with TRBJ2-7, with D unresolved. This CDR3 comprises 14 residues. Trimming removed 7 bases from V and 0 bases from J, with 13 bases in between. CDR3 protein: CASTPGGVSYEQYF. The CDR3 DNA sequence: TGTGCCAGCACCCCCGGCGGCGTCTCCTACGAGCAGTACTTC.

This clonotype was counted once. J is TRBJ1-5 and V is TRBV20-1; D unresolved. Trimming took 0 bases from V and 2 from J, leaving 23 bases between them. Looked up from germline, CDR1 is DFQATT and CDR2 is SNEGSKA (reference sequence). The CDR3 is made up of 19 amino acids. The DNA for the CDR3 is TGCAGTGCTAGAGATGCCCGGAGATATAGCGTACCTGGCAATCAGCCCCAGCATTTT. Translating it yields CSARDARRYSVPGNQPQHF.

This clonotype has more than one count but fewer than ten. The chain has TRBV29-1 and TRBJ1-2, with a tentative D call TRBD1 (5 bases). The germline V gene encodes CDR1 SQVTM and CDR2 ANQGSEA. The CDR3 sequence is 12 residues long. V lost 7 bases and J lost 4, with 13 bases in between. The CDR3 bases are TGCAGCGGGTGGACATATTCCTATGGCTACACCTTC. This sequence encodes CSGWTYSYGYTF.

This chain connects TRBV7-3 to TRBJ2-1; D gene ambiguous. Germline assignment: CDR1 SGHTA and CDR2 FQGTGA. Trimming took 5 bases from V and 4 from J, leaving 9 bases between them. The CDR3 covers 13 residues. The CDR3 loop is CASSTQQYNEQFF. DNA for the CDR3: TGTGCCAGCAGCACACAGCAGTACAATGAGCAGTTCTTC.

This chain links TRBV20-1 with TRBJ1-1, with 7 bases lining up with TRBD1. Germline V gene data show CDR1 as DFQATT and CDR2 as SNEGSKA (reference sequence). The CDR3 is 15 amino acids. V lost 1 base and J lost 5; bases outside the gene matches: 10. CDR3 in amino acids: CSARALTGLDTEAFF. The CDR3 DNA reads TGCAGTGCTAGAGCCCTGACAGGGTTGGATACTGAAGCTTTCTTT.